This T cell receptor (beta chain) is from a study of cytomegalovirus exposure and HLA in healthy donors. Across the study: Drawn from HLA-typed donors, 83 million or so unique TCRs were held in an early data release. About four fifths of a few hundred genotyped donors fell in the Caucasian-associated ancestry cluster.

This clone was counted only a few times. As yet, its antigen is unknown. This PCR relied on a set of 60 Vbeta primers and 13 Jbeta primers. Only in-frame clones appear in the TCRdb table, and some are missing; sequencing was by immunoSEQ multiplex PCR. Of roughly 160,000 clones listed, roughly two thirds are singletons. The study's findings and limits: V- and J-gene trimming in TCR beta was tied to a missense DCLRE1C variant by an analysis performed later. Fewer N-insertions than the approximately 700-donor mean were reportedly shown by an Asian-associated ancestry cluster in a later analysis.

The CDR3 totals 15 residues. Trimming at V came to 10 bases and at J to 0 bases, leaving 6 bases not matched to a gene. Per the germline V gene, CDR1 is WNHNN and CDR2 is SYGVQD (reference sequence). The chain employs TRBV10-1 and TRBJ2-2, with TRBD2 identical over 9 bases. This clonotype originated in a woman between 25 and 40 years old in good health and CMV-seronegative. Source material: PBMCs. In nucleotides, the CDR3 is TGCGCCACTAGGGGACTAGCAGCGAACACCGGGGAGCTGTTTTTT. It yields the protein CATRGLAANTGELFF.